These 29 T cell receptor beta chains share one sample of origin, sequenced in a study of vaccination and CD4 T cells after COVID-19. Treatment denoted: approximately nine-day PBMC culture with coronavirus spike peptide pools or control peptides (ViraFEST assay). One should note that the unexposed donor's CD4+ T cells were collected before the COVID-19 pandemic (2011-2018). Sequencing of cultured CD4+ T cell DNA used the Oncomine TCR Beta short-read assay. TCRdb independently ran MiXCR on the PCR reads; one entry per CDR3 protein. This table has thousands of distinct CDR3 sequences, around 48% appearing once. Their cognate antigens are unknown. Specimen: CD4+ T cells from blood, cultured in vitro. These receptors all stem from a human donor in good health.

V and J are TRBV12-3 or TRBV12-4 and TRBJ1-5; the match to TRBD1 covers 7 bases. The CDR3 runs 14 residues. V lost 10 bases, J lost 6 bases, and 12 bases stayed unmatched. This CDR3 is CAILRAGGIQPQHF. The CDR3, as DNA: TGTGCCATCCTACGGGCAGGGGGTATTCAGCCCCAGCATTTT.

The chain joins TRBV21-1 to TRBJ1-2. TRBV21-1 is reported as a pseudogene. There are 12 residues in the CDR3. The CDR3 loop is CASSNCRYGYTF. The CDR3, as DNA: TGTGCCAGCAGCAATTGTCGATATGGCTACACCTTC.

This clonotype was seen more than once but under ten times. The J gene is TRBJ2-1, the V gene TRBV20-1; TRBD1 or TRBD2 may be the D gene (5 bases each). V was shortened by 7 bases and J by 0 bases, with 13 bases between the two germline ends. The CDR3 totals 14 residues. Germline CDR1 is DFQATT and CDR2 is SNEGSKA (reference sequence). CDR3 in DNA: TGCAGTGGTCATGGGGGAGCCTCCTACAATGAGCAGTTCTTC. This codes for CSGHGGASYNEQFF.

The chain recombines TRBV12-5 with TRBJ1-2; weak D call: TRBD1 (5 bases). This CDR3 has 15 amino acids. CDR1 LGHNT and CDR2 FRNRAP come from the germline V gene. The ends were cut back, 6 bases at V and 5 bases at J, with 19 bases in the middle. In nucleotides, the CDR3 is TGTGCTAGTGGCGATACGACAGCCCCGCAGTATGGCTACACCTTC. Protein product: CASGDTTAPQYGYTF.

The gene calls are TRBV20-1 and TRBJ2-7; a possible D gene is TRBD2 (6 bases). V lost 0 bases, J lost 5 bases, and 17 bases lay in between. Germline assignment: CDR1 DFQATT and CDR2 SNEGSKA (reference sequence). This CDR3 has 15 amino acids. CDR3 DNA: TGCAGTGCTAGAGATTTTCGGGGGAGTAAAAACGAGCAGTACTTC. It encodes CSARDFRGSKNEQYF.

The genes are TRBV28 and TRBJ2-7; TRBD1 agrees at 8 bases. The CDR3 loop spans 12 amino acids. Germline V gene sequence: CDR1 MDHEN, CDR2 SYDVKM. The V and J ends lost 5 bases and 6 bases, in that order; junction bases with no gene match: 3. The CDR3 nucleotides are TGTGCCAGCAGTCCCGACAGGGGCGAGCAGTACTTC. Translated, it gives CASSPDRGEQYF.

V is TRBV14 and J is TRBJ1-6; D may be TRBD1 (5 bases). Between the trimmed V and J ends, which lost 2 bases and 8 bases, there was a span of 13 bases. Per the germline V gene, CDR1 is SGHDN and CDR2 is FVKESK. The CDR3 runs to 15 residues. The CDR3 DNA sequence: TGTGCCAGCAGCCAATCCCAGGGTGTTTATTCACCCCTCCACTTT. Encoded protein: CASSQSQGVYSPLHF.

The CDR3 DNA is TGTGCCAGCAGTCGCGGGTTGAGCTCCTACAATGAGCAGTTCTTC. Its protein product is CASSRGLSSYNEQFF. The chain employs TRBV27 and TRBJ2-1, with D perhaps TRBD2 (5 bases). This CDR3 region has 15 residues. V lost 5 bases, J lost 0 bases, and 11 bases lay in between. CDR1 is MNHEY, CDR2 SMNVEV, per germline (reference sequence).

This clonotype was seen a single time. This sequence joins TRBV28 and TRBJ2-5, with D uncertain. Trimming removed 5 bases from V and 1 base from J, with 5 bases in between. The CDR3 loop spans 12 amino acids. The germline gives CDR1 MDHEN, CDR2 SYDVKM. CDR3 protein: CASSNSQETQYF. CDR3 nucleotide sequence: TGTGCCAGCAGTAACAGCCAAGAGACCCAGTACTTC.

The chain couples TRBV27 to TRBJ2-7; TRBD2 matches at 9 bases. This CDR3 comprises 15 residues. V lost 10 bases to trimming and J lost 3 bases; unmatched junction nucleotides: 13. The germline V gene has CDR1 MNHEY and CDR2 SMNVEV (reference sequence). CDR3 bases: TGTGCCATCCGCCGGGGAGCGGGAGGAGTCTACGAGCAGTACTTC. It is translated as CAIRRGAGGVYEQYF.

This clonotype appeared once. The CDR3 spells CASTPGGLHIQYF. Written as DNA, the CDR3 is TGTGCCAGCACCCCCGGCGGGTTGCACATTCAGTACTTC. This chain connects TRBV11-2 to TRBJ2-4; a weak D match, TRBD2 (5 bases). The germline V and J ends were trimmed by 7 bases and 8 bases, with 15 bases remaining between them. Germline V CDR1 and CDR2: SGHAT, FQNNGV. This CDR3 contains 13 residues. Combining the CDR3 with reference TRBV11-2 and TRBJ2-4 gives the whole variable domain EAGVAQSPRYKIIEKRQSVAFWCNPISGHATLYWYQQILGQGPKLLIQFQNNGVVDDSQLPKDRFSAERLKGVDSTLKIQPAKLEDSAVYLCASTPGGLHIQYFGAGTRLSVL.

The J gene is TRBJ1-2, the V gene TRBV20-1; 10 bases align to TRBD1. Germline V gene data show CDR1 as DFQATT and CDR2 as SNEGSKA (reference sequence). The length of the CDR3 is 13 residues. V lost 5 bases and J lost 8; bases outside the gene matches: 8. As DNA, the CDR3 is TGCAGTGCTCCCGGACAGGGGGTTCAGGGCTACACCTTC. Its translation: CSAPGQGVQGYTF.

This clonotype was seen only a few times. J is TRBJ2-3 and V is TRBV19; the D gene is possibly TRBD1 (6 bases). CDR3 length equals 15 residues. The V gene lost 7 bases and the J gene lost 1 base, with 15 bases spanning the gap. The germline V gene has CDR1 LNHDA and CDR2 SQIVND (reference sequence). CDR3 DNA: TGTGCCAGTAATCCCTCGGGACACCGCACAGATACGCAGTATTTT. Protein: CASNPSGHRTDTQYF.

The gene calls are TRBV6-5 and TRBJ2-1; D possibly corresponds to TRBD1 (6 bases). Germline V gene lookup returns CDR1 MNHEY and CDR2 SVGAGI. Trimming removed 0 bases from V and 8 bases from J, with 17 bases in between. This CDR3 is 16 amino acids long. This chain's CDR3 is CASSYSLQGSNYEQFF. The CDR3 coding sequence is TGTGCCAGCAGTTACTCTCTCCAGGGGTCGAACTATGAGCAGTTCTTC.

CDR3 nucleotide sequence: TGCAGTGCTAGACTGGACAGGGGGTATGGCTACACCTTC. This codes for CSARLDRGYGYTF. V gene TRBV20-1 combines with J gene TRBJ1-2; 10 bases fit TRBD1. Germline trimming cut 2 bases from V and 5 bases from J; bases unmatched to any gene: 2. Germline loops: CDR1 DFQATT, CDR2 SNEGSKA (reference sequence). The CDR3 is 13 residues long.

This clonotype was seen a few times. V gene TRBV20-1 combines with J gene TRBJ1-5; 11 nucleotides agree with TRBD1. The ends lost 6 bases at V and 5 bases at J; junction bases unmatched: 3. The CDR3 has 13 amino acids. Germline-derived CDR1 and CDR2 are DFQATT and SNEGSKA (reference sequence). The CDR3, as DNA: TGCAGTGCCGGGGACAGGGGGGATCAGCCCCAGCATTTT. Encoded protein: CSAGDRGDQPQHF.

The chain uses TRBV20-1 and TRBJ2-1; D perhaps matches TRBD2 (5 bases). V was trimmed by 0 bases and J by 3 bases, leaving 9 bases between them. Per germline, CDR1 DFQATT and CDR2 SNEGSKA (reference sequence). The CDR3 runs 14 residues. The CDR3 spells CSARDRGYYNEQFF. The CDR3 DNA is TGCAGTGCTAGAGATCGGGGTTACTACAATGAGCAGTTCTTC.

This chain connects TRBV7-9 to TRBJ1-5; D unclear. The germline gives CDR1 SEHNR, CDR2 FQNEAQ (reference sequence). Trimming took off 1 base at V and 1 base at J, with 8 bases between the two ends. The length of the CDR3 is 15 residues. The CDR3 region has the DNA TGTGCCAGCAGCTTAGGCAGCGGGAGCAATCAGCCCCAGCATTTT. Amino acids: CASSLGSGSNQPQHF.

The chain joins TRBV20-1 to TRBJ2-7; 10 bases align to TRBD2. The V gene end was trimmed by 5 bases and the J gene end by 2 bases; junction bases not matched to a gene: 9. Per germline, CDR1 DFQATT and CDR2 SNEGSKA (reference sequence). The CDR3 has 15 amino acids. The CDR3 DNA reads as TGCAGTGCTGAAGTCCTGGGGACTAGCGCCTACGAGCAGTACTTC. It is translated as CSAEVLGTSAYEQYF.

The rearrangement links TRBV19 to TRBJ2-7; 8 bases line up with TRBD2. J gave up 4 bases and V 4 bases, and 6 bases lay outside the gene matches. The CDR3 loop spans 14 amino acids. CDR1 is LNHDA, CDR2 SQIVND, per germline (reference sequence). CDR3 sequence (DNA): TGTGCCAGTAGTAGAAGCGGGAGTCTGTACGAGCAGTACTTC. This gives the protein CASSRSGSLYEQYF.

J is TRBJ1-1 and V is TRBV5-1, with D possibly being TRBD1 (6 bases). The length of the CDR3 is 15 residues. The germline V gene encodes CDR1 SGHRS and CDR2 YFSETQ. Trimming stripped 0 bases from V and 4 bases from J, with 13 bases between. The CDR3 sequence is CASSLGGGRVTEAFF. CDR3 DNA sequence: TGCGCCAGCAGCTTGGGTGGGGGGCGCGTCACTGAAGCTTTCTTT.

This clonotype occurred a few times. The genes are TRBV6-1 and TRBJ1-5, with 7 bases aligning to TRBD1. The CDR3 runs 14 residues. The trim removed 2 bases at V and 7 bases at J, leaving 5 bases unmatched. CDR1 and CDR2 (germline): MNHNS, SASEGT. CDR3 sequence (DNA): TGTGCCAGCAGTGAAAGGGGGCGGAGGCAGCCCCAGCATTTT. It specifies CASSERGRRQPQHF.

This clonotype was observed a handful of times. The chain couples TRBV6-2 or TRBV6-3 to TRBJ2-5, with a tentative D call TRBD1 (6 bases). Germline V gene data show CDR1 as MNHEY and CDR2 as SVGEGT. V was clipped by 4 bases and J by 2 bases, with 11 bases between them. This CDR3 contains 14 residues. CDR3: CASSSWTEQETQYF. In DNA, the CDR3 is TGTGCCAGCAGTTCGTGGACAGAGCAAGAGACCCAGTACTTC.

Only a few counts were recorded for this clonotype. The chain uses TRBV7-9 and TRBJ2-2; 10 nucleotides align to TRBD2. The junction had 4 bases not matched to a gene; V was cut back by 4 bases and J by 5 bases. The CDR3 is 15 amino acids. Germline V lookup: CDR1 SEHNR, CDR2 FQNEAQ (reference sequence). CDR3 in amino acids: CASSSVAGGTGELFF. The CDR3 coding sequence is TGTGCCAGCAGCTCAGTAGCGGGAGGAACCGGGGAGCTGTTTTTT.

The chain employs TRBV30 and TRBJ1-5; weak D call: TRBD1 (5 bases). Germline V gene sequence: CDR1 GTSNPN, CDR2 SVGIG (reference sequence). This CDR3 has 16 residues. The V end was cut by 0 bases, the J end by 4 bases, with 16 bases between. The CDR3 loop is CAWSVPYAGNNQPQHF. Written as DNA, the CDR3 is TGTGCCTGGAGTGTACCTTATGCAGGGAATAATCAGCCCCAGCATTTT.

This clonotype was seen only a few times. The chain links TRBV5-4 to TRBJ1-2; no definite D call. CDR1 is SGHNT and CDR2 is YYREEE in the germline V gene (reference sequence). Trimming left V 5 bases short and J 7 bases short, with 15 bases between. The CDR3 covers 13 residues. CDR3: CASRTLRISGYTF. For the CDR3, the DNA is TGTGCCAGCAGGACACTCCGTATCTCTGGCTACACCTTC.

The J gene is TRBJ1-6, the V gene TRBV7-9, with unresolved D. Germline CDR1 reads SEHNR; CDR2 reads FQNEAQ (reference sequence). This CDR3 comprises 15 residues. Trimming pared 0 bases from V and 9 bases from J, leaving 12 bases between. CDR3 residues: CASSLAPGGGSPLHF. In DNA form, the CDR3 reads TGTGCCAGCAGCTTAGCGCCGGGCGGTGGTTCACCCCTCCACTTT. The variable domain in full, completed from reference TRBV7-9 and TRBJ1-6, reads DTGVSQNPRHKITKRGQNVTFRCDPISEHNRLYWYRQTLGQGPEFLTYFQNEAQLEKSRLLSDRFSAERPKGSFSTLEIQRTEQGDSAMYLCASSLAPGGGSPLHFGNGTRLTVT.

This chain joins TRBV20-1 and TRBJ2-7; D gene unclear. This CDR3 comprises 11 residues. Germline CDR1 reads DFQATT; CDR2 reads SNEGSKA (reference sequence). V was cut by 3 bases and J by 4 bases, with 7 bases left in between. The CDR3 protein is CSASAEYEQYF. CDR3 nucleotides: TGCAGTGCTAGTGCTGAGTACGAGCAGTACTTC.

The gene calls are TRBV5-4 and TRBJ2-2; TRBD1 might be the D (6 bases). This CDR3 is 15 amino acids long. The V gene's germline CDR1 is SGHNT and CDR2 YYREEE (reference sequence). V was clipped by 0 bases and J by 4 bases, with 10 bases between them. The CDR3 spells CASSLGGQLTGELFF. The CDR3 region has the DNA TGTGCCAGCAGCTTGGGGGGGCAACTCACCGGGGAGCTGTTTTTT. Together with reference TRBV5-4 and TRBJ2-2, the CDR3 gives the full variable domain: ETGVTQSPTHLIKTRGQQVTLRCSSQSGHNTVSWYQQALGQGPQFIFQYYREEENGRGNFPPRFSGLQFPNYSSELNVNALELDDSALYLCASSLGGQLTGELFFGEGSRLTVL.